What follows describes a single T cell receptor beta chain. Its antigen is still unknown. Positively selected for CCR7, the CD45RO-negative cells used as naive CD8 cells excluded terminally differentiated effector memory CD45RA+ cells. Healthy and HIV-negative, the adult donors had no recent acute infections or vaccinations. Trimming took 2 bases from V and 2 from J; bases not matched to a gene: 0. Germline CDR1 MNHEY, CDR2 SMNVEV (reference sequence). The CDR3 has 15 residues. Libraries were prepared by immunoSEQ multiplex PCR; TCRdb keeps only in-frame clonotypes and omits some of them. The data hold about 580,000 clones, with roughly 98% observed a single time. These data originate in a study of shared clonotypes between healthy human individuals. Study-wide findings and caveats: Shared across four donors were roughly 4.7% of the naive CD4 clonotypes. Non-shared clonotypes had lower generation probabilities than clonotypes shared by all four sorted-subset donors.

The rearrangement links TRBV27 to TRBJ2-6; TRBD1 agrees at 7 bases. Sequencing used naive CD8+ T cells sorted from blood. The source is a young man in good health. In DNA, the CDR3 is TGTGCCAGCAGTTTAAGGGGGCCTGGGGCCAACGTCCTGACTTTC. The encoded protein is CASSLRGPGANVLTF.